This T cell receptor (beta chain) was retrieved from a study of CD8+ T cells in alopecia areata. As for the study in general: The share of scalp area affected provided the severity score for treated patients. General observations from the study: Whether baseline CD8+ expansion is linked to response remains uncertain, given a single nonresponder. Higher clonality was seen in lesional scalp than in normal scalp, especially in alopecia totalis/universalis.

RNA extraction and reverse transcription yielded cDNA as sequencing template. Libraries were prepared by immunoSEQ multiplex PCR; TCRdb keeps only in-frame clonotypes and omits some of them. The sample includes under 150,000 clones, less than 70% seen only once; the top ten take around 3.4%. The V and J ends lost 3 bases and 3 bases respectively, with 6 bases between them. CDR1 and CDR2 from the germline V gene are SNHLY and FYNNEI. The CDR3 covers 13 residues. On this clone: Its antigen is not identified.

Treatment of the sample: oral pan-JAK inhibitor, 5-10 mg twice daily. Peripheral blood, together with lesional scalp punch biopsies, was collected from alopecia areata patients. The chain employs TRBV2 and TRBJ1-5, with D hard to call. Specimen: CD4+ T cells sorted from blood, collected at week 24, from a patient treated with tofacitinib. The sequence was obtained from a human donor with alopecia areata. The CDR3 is CASSDGLNQPQHF. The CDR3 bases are TGTGCCAGCAGTGACGGACTCAATCAGCCCCAGCATTTT. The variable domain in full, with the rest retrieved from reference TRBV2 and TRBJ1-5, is EPEVTQTPSHQVTQMGQEVILRCVPISNHLYFYWYRQILGQKVEFLVSFYNNEISEKSEIFDDQFSVERPDGSNFTLKIRSTKLEDSAMYFCASSDGLNQPQHFGDGTRLSIL.